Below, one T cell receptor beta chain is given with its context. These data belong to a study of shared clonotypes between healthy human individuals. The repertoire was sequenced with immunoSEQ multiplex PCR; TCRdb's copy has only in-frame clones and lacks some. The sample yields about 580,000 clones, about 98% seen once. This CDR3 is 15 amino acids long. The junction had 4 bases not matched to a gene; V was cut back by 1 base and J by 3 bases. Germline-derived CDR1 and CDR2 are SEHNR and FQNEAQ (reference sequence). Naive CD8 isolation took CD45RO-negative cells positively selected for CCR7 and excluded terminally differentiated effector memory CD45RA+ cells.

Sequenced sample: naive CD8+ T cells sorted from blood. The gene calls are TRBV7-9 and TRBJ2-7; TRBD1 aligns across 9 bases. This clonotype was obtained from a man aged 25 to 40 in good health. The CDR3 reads CASSLGGQGLYEQYF. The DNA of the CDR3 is TGTGCCAGCAGCTTAGGGGGACAGGGACTCTACGAGCAGTACTTC.